This TCR beta chain is drawn from a study of a mutant IDH1 vaccine in newly diagnosed glioma (dated by TCRdb to the early 2020s). About the study as a whole: Eight vaccinations were administered to patients in weeks 1, 3, 5, 7, 11, 15, 19 and 23, corresponding to visits V03 through V10. Of the 30 to 35 patients who were treated, about 60% were male and around 38% were female, and the mean age was around 43 years. Vaccination was initiated 4-6 weeks after radiotherapy alone, or concurrently with temozolomide cycles in the chemotherapy-containing groups. Peripheral blood samples were drawn at six visits, namely V03 (baseline), V05, V07, V10, V12 and V13. Before enrollment, most patients had been given radiochemotherapy with temozolomide as standard therapy, while the rest had received either radiotherapy alone or temozolomide alone. For exploratory analyses, some 24 treated patients had longitudinal TCRB deep sequencing done wherever samples were available.

This clone was seen a handful of times. Its antigen target is currently unknown. Base qualities are not provided; no much larger clone lies one nucleotide away. The time point label corresponds to: week 23, last vaccination. Each vaccine dose was 300 ug of a 20-mer mutant IDH1 peptide in Montanide, given subcutaneously with topical imiquimod. Donors had newly diagnosed WHO grade 3 or 4 IDH1-mutant astrocytomas with loss of nuclear ATRX. The samples were drawn from NOA16, a multicentre, single-arm, open-label phase I trial in Germany that tested a mutant IDH1 peptide vaccine in humans for the first time. Genomic DNA for TCRB sequencing was extracted from EDTA blood using the DNeasy Blood and Tissue Kit. Trimming removed 5 bases from V and 0 bases from J, leaving 10 bases between the germline ends. CDR1 and CDR2 were assigned from the germline V gene as SGHVS and FNYEAQ. From its cysteine to its phenylalanine, the CDR3 spans 14 amino acids. The sequence is cut down to CDR3 DNA, 42 bases in frame from base 1.

The library was made by the immunoSEQ multiplex PCR assay. The hsTCRB Kit was used according to the manufacturer's protocol to amplify rearranged TCR beta chain sequences. Sequencing of TCRB libraries was carried out on an Illumina MiSeq. As for the original processing: Demultiplexing, trimming and gene mapping were performed with the kit vendor's proprietary platform. The clones in this table, taken by TCRdb from immuneACCESS, are in-frame only. Not every clone is retained; where verified, under half of the shortfall comes from an unresolved V gene, and the cause of the rest is unknown. That table is the source of V, J and clone size, and D and trimming were worked out from the DNA. Recorded for this sample are more than 25,000 clones; around 89% of them occurred a single time. The ten top clones hold approximately 2.4% of the sample. What the research found in general, with its limitations: It was noted by the authors that analyses of patient blood samples could not be reproduced owing to sample limitations. Pseudoprogression seemed to be unrelated to changes in the top peripheral T cell clonotypes found by TCRB sequencing. Availability determined which PBMC samples were chosen for TCRB deep sequencing. Immune responses induced by the vaccine were seen in over 80% of patients across multiple MHC alleles.

The material was PBMCs, obtained from a glioma patient whose treatment included an IDH1 peptide vaccine. The sequence links TRBV7-6 to TRBJ1-1, with the D gene not clear enough to name. The sequence was collected from a man between 35 and 55 years old with glioma. The bases read TGTGCCAGCAGCATCGTAAGCTTGAACACTGAAGCTTTCTTT. Translated, it gives CASSIVSLNTEAFF.